This TCR beta chain was recovered during a study of cytomegalovirus exposure and HLA in healthy donors (dated by TCRdb to 2015 to 2018). Study-level background: An earlier analysis of approximately 640 of the donors reported 250 to 350 Gb of sequence data and roughly 110 million unique TCR beta sequences from roughly 180 million T cells. An early release covering 550 to 650 HLA-typed donors comprised approximately 290 gigabases of sequencing data and tens of millions of unique TCR sequences. Of the 300 to 450 genotyped donors, 65% to 90% fell in the genetic ancestry cluster associated with self-reported Caucasian donors. The study was designed to test whether signatures of past pathogen exposure could be identified by cataloging public T cell receptors. The study profiled the T cell repertoires of under 700 subjects by immunosequencing and related them to cytomegalovirus serostatus. In addition to the first cohort of roughly 700 subjects, a separate validation cohort of approximately 120 different subjects was used. High-throughput TCR immunosequencing, statistical association of individual TCRs with disease status, and machine learning were combined to predict cytomegalovirus infection status. A later analysis re-analyzed previously published TCR beta repertoires from approximately 700 donors and added high-resolution HLA genotyping to study TCR occurrence patterns. The later analysis used no new phenotypic data to find candidate immune exposures, relying instead on TCR beta sequences and their occurrence across donors. An earlier analysis of 500 to 750 of the donors applied high-throughput TCR beta sequencing to assess whether each TCR beta V gene segment acted as functional or pseudogenic. Donor age, sex, ethnicity and CMV serostatus were compiled together with the repertoire data. A later genetic analysis took genome-wide SNP genotypes for about three fifths of the 666 donors and used that subset as a discovery cohort. All discovery cohort repertoires had been generated using a single sequencing platform. HLA typing included class I and class II loci at four-digit resolution. Typing coverage varied by locus: roughly 629-640 donors for A, B, C, DRB1 and DQB1; 500 to 550 for DQA1; more than 600 for DPA1; fewer than 480 for DPB1. About five DR-DQ haplotypes were handled as single units for association and clustering because linkage in the cohort was strong. Among over 350 genotyped donors of the cohort, an average of about 240,000 unique TCR beta nucleotide sequences were sequenced per donor, around 20% of them non-productive. Broad study findings and their caveats: A total of roughly 160 TCR beta chains were listed by the study as associated with cytomegalovirus. Compared with the roughly 710-donor mean, donors in an Asian-associated ancestry cluster had fewer N-insertions in productive TCRs, according to a later genetic analysis. In vitro tests confirmed that a few of the cytomegalovirus-associated TCR beta chains recognize cytomegalovirus antigens. At a false discovery rate of 0.05, a later analysis linked some 18,000 TCR beta sequences to specific HLA alleles. Most CMV-associated TCR beta chains appeared to be HLA-restricted in a later analysis, and the HLA associations seemed to be driven largely by CMV exposure. In a later analysis, the rate of TCR association differed among HLA loci, with DRB1 alleles having the most associated TCRs and HLA-C alleles having the fewest. The 87-base-pair reads could not distinguish some IMGT-functional V segments, including TRBV6-2 and TRBV6-3, so those segments were excluded. Presence/absence analyses assumed roughly uniform sequencing depth across donors, an assumption that may not hold. In a later analysis, HLA-associated TCR beta chains were found to be more clonally expanded and to have lower generation probabilities than equally common non-associated chains. A group of highly shared sequence variants was considered likely to be a technical artifact of the sequencing pipeline. Because some donors lacked HLA typing at each locus, the association tests relied only on the typed subset. The cohort was sequenced for TCR beta chains only, and without alpha or paired-chain data the features that could be detected were limited. The earlier analysis of some 540 of the donors excluded 15 to 20 rarely observed V segments, including chromosome 9 orphons, because counts were too low. Linkage disequilibrium might explain the correlated functional status among segregating V segments, but an unknown experimental factor could not be excluded. In a later genetic analysis, a missense DCLRE1C variant was associated with V-gene and J-gene trimming of TCR beta chains, and the association was replicated in an independent cohort. Strong co-occurrence of HLA alleles, especially DR and DQ, made assigning TCR associations to individual alleles difficult. In both the original and validation cohorts, the classifier was reported to diagnose cytomegalovirus status with high specificity and sensitivity. The authors suggested that the approach could potentially be generalized to other disease states and immunological phenotypes. While some public TCRs were present in many individuals, most TCR sequences turned up only very rarely across donors. A further reported finding was that TCR beta sequences accurately predicted the HLA-A and HLA-B alleles for most subjects in the first cohort. Immune exposure information for the cohort was limited to CMV serostatus. In an earlier analysis of 500 to 650 of the donors, most TCR beta V segments appeared in productive rearrangements about 90% or about 30% of the time, broadly matching IMGT annotations. According to a later analysis, parvovirus B19, influenza, CMV and Epstein-Barr virus appeared linked to several top co-occurrence clusters.

In total, 666 healthy bone marrow donors made up the cohort. All cohort members were sampled while nominally healthy, although unrecorded immune exposures were likely present. The donor tested CMV seronegative and was one of the 352 seronegative cohort members. A peripheral blood sample was provided by each donor, and peripheral blood mononuclear cells were used for TCR beta sequencing. Genomic DNA extraction from the blood cell samples was performed with the Qiagen DNeasy Blood Extraction Kit. V is clipped by 4 bases and J by 5 bases, and the sequence between their germline boundaries is 12 bases long. Sequences SNHLY (CDR1) and FYNNEI (CDR2) are obtained from the germline V gene. The CDR3 numbers 13 residues from cysteine through phenylalanine. The kept DNA is CDR3 alone, 39 bases in frame from the first base. A word on this clone: The antigen this receptor binds is unknown. No base-level quality is on record; no much larger clone is a single base apart.

Receptor libraries were prepared by the immunoSEQ multiplex PCR assay. For the multiplex PCR, a mixture combining 60 forward primers for TCR Vbeta segments and 13 reverse primers for TCR Jbeta segments was used. Amplification of the CDR3 region of rearranged TCR beta genes was performed with a multiplex PCR assay on genomic DNA. On the Illumina HiSeq System, the amplified TCR beta libraries were sequenced as 87-base-pair reads. Regarding the original processing steps: Across the 700 or so repertoires, a later analysis counted approximately 75 million unique TCR beta chains, roughly 11 million of which were shared by at least two donors. A nearest-neighbor algorithm error-corrected the raw reads and collapsed the reads into unique sequences, merging closely related sequences to remove PCR and sequencing errors. To assign V, D and J gene segments, CDR3 sequences were aligned to IMGT reference sequences. Each retained sequence needed at least a six-nucleotide match to both a V gene segment and a J gene segment. Rearrangements were called productive when the CDR3 lacked stop codons and stayed in frame with V and J; all others were non-productive. CDR3 was defined by IMGT convention, running from the second conserved V-encoded cysteine to the conserved J-encoded phenylalanine. The earlier analysis of about 560 of the donors excluded any sequence lacking an unambiguous match to a single V gene segment. In an earlier analysis of several hundred of the donors, V segments were called functional above 56.7% productive rearrangements and were called segregating when the between-donor standard deviation exceeded 5%. A statistical classification framework was developed to diagnose cytomegalovirus status using the catalog of TCR beta chain sequences. V and J gene assignment, in a later analysis, came from comparing TCR nucleotide sequences with IMGT/GENE-DB human TR gene sequences. In a later analysis, CDR3 sequences and most-parsimonious VDJ recombination scenarios were assigned using the TCRdist pipeline. In a later analysis, each TCR beta chain was defined by its CDR3 amino acid sequence together with its V-gene family, and reads lacking a unique V-gene family were excluded. A later analysis removed 600 or so highly shared, low-generation-probability nucleotide sequences to deal with suspected cross-contamination and a sequencing artifact. A later analysis calculated a clonal expansion index for each public chain from normalized within-repertoire ranks of inferred template counts. A later analysis computed generation probabilities with a VDJ recombination model fitted to out-of-frame rearrangements, and checked the results against IGoR. Hypergeometric tests were used in a later analysis to score TCR-TCR, TCR-HLA and TCR-CMV co-occurrence, with a repertoire-size bias correction applied to the TCR pairs. False discovery rates were estimated in a later analysis by permuting HLA or CMV assignments 20 times. A later analysis grouped co-occurring TCRs with DBSCAN, adding TCRdist sequence similarity when clustering within HLA-allele-positive subsets. For co-occurrence clustering, repertoires with fewer than 30,000 or more than 120,000 public chains were excluded, along with five repertoires with anomalous nucleotide sharing. The immuneACCESS repertoire file appears here via TCRdb, limited to in-frame rearrangements. These files lack a portion of the clones; in checked studies, under half of the deficit traces to unresolved V genes, and the cause of the others is not known. V and J calls and clone size are as listed in that table; D and trimming were resolved from the DNA. In this sample the table shows about 100,000 clones, roughly 79% of which occur a single time. Roughly 3.8% of the sample lies in the top ten.

This clonotype was obtained from a woman aged 40 to 50 in good health and CMV-seronegative. The sequence is built from TRBV2 and TRBJ2-7; TRBD1 could be the D gene, as 5 bases match. The sample consisted of PBMCs. The DNA reads as follows: TGTGCCAGCAGTGGCAGGGCCGGCCACGAGCAGTACTTC. This yields the protein CASSGRAGHEQYF.